The sequence of this TCR beta chain was determined in a study of blood T cell repertoires in COVID-19 (dated by TCRdb to the early 2020s). Regarding the study in general: Samples covering the acute and convalescent phases of COVID-19 were provided by collaborators in the United States, Italy and Spain. The prospective study material was composed of cDNA or gDNA derived from T cells, B-cell-depleted T cells, or PBMCs. Where available, HLA class I and class II types were taken from metadata supplied by the sample provider and were not determined by assay-based typing. A freely available public database, intended as a resource for researchers studying the immune response to SARS-CoV-2, is where the repertoires were released. Subjects who had been exposed to COVID-19, were actively infected with it, or had recovered from it provided the deeply sampled blood TCRbeta repertoires that made up the dataset. Nearly every sample came with metadata listing a de-identified subject ID, COVID-19 status, age in years and sex. Samples came from the ongoing ImmuneRACE study (first 160 participants) plus 1,254 subjects from 6 global collaborators. The study at large found these results: How much clinical and demographic metadata was included differed by source and by participant, and the metadata was provided uncurated.

Collaborating institutions collected whole blood in K2EDTA tubes following their own protocols. For TCRbeta analysis, collaborators shipped samples as frozen whole blood, isolated PBMCs, or DNA extracted from either of those sample types. The CDR3 holds 19 amino acids from the cysteine to the phenylalanine. The entry retains the CDR3 DNA only, 57 bases that are in frame from base 1. Trimming costs V 6 bases and J 0 bases, and their ends lie 23 bases apart. As encoded in the germline V gene (reference sequence), CDR1 is WNHNN while CDR2 is SYGVQD. In this sample, this clone turned up a few times. The antigen this receptor binds is unknown. No much larger clone is present one base from it, and per-base qualities are unavailable. TCRbeta CDR3 regions were amplified from genomic DNA using the immunoSEQ Assay, a bias-controlled multiplex PCR. Per the authors' processing: Nucleated cell counts per sample were estimated from amplification of reference gene primers within the assay. Sequence reads were collapsed and filtered to measure the absolute abundance of every unique TCRbeta CDR3 rearrangement. Productive Simpson clonality was computed per sample as the square root of Simpson's diversity index over productive rearrangements. TCRdb's version of the immuneACCESS table is confined to in-frame rearrangements and falls short of the full clone set. An unresolved V gene accounts for under half of the shortfall where checked; the remainder is of unknown origin. V and J calls and clone size are those listed in that table; D and trimming were worked out from the DNA. The sample records about 210,000 clones, roughly 81% of which are singletons. The top ten clonotypes cover approximately 8% of the sample.

The sequencing input was peripheral blood. The sequence derives from a woman aged 50 to 60 with active or convalescent COVID-19. The receptor chain draws on TRBV10-1 and TRBJ2-2; TRBD1 could be the D gene, as 8 bases match. The CDR3 loop reads CASRVRRQGRGTNTGELFF. The nucleotide sequence reads as follows: TGCGCCAGCAGAGTACGCCGACAGGGGAGGGGGACGAACACCGGGGAGCTGTTTTTT.